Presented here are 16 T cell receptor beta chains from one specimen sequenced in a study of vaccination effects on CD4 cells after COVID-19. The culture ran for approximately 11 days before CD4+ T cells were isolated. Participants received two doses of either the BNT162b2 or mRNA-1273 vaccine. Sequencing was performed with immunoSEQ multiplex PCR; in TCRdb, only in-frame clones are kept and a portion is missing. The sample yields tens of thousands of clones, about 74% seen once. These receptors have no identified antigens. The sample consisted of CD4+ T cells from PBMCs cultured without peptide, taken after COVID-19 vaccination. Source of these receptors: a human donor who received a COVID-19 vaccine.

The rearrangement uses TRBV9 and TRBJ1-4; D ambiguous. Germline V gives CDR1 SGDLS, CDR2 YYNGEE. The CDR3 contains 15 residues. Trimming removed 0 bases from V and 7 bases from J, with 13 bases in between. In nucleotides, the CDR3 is TGTGCCAGCAGCGTAGCCAACGACCGCACTGAAAAACTGTTTTTT. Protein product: CASSVANDRTEKLFF.

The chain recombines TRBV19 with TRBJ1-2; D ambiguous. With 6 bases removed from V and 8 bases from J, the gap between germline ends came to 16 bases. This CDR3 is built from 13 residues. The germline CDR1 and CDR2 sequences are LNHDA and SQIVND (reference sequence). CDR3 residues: CASSSGAYLGYTF. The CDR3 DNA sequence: TGTGCCAGTAGCTCGGGTGCGTACCTGGGCTACACCTTC.

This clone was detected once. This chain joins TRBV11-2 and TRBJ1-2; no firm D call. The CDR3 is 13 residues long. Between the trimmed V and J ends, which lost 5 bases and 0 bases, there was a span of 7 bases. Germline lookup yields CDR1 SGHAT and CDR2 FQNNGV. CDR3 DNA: TGTGCCAGCAGCCCGGGAGCTAACTATGGCTACACCTTC. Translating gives CASSPGANYGYTF.

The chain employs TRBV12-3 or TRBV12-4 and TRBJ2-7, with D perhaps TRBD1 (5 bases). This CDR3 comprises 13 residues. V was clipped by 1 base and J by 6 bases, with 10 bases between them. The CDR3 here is CASSLVQGGEQYV. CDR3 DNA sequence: TGTGCCAGCAGTTTAGTGCAGGGTGGCGAGCAGTACGTC.

The CDR3 here is CASSLGGQNYGYTF. The CDR3 DNA is TGCGCCAGCAGCTTGGGGGGACAGAACTATGGCTACACCTTC. This chain uses TRBV5-1 with TRBJ1-2; 7 bases align to TRBD1. Germline trimming cut 0 bases from V and 2 bases from J; bases unmatched to any gene: 1. Germline V gene sequence: CDR1 SGHRS, CDR2 YFSETQ. The CDR3 spans 14 residues.

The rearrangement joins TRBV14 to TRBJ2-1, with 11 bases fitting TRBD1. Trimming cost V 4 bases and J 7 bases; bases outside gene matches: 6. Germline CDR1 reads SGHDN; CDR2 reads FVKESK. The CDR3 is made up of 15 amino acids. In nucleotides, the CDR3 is TGTGCCAGCAGCCCCGGACAGGGGGCTCGGAATGAGCAGTTCTTC. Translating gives CASSPGQGARNEQFF.

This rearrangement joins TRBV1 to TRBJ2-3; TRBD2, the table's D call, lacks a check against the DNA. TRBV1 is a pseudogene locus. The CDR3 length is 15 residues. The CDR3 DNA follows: TGCACCAGCAGCCAAGAAGGGACTGTCACAGATACGCAGTATTTT. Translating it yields CTSSQEGTVTDTQYF.

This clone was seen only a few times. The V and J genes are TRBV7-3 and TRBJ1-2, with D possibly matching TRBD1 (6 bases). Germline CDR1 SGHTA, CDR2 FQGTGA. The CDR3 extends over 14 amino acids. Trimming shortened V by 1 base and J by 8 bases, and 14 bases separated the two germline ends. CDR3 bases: TGTGCCAGCAGCTTAAACAGGGCAGGAGACGGCTACACCTTC. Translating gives CASSLNRAGDGYTF.

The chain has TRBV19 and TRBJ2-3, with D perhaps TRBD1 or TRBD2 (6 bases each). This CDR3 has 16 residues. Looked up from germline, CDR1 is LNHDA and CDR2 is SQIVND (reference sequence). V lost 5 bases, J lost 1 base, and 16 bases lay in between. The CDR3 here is CASSSKLRGGTDTQYF. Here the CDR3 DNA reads TGTGCCAGTAGTTCTAAGTTAAGGGGGGGCACAGATACGCAGTATTTT.

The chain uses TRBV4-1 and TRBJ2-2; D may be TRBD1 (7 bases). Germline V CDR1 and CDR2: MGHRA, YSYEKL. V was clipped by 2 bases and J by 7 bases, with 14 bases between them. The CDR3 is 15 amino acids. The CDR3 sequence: CASSQRGGGVGELFF. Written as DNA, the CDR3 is TGCGCCAGCAGCCAAAGAGGAGGGGGCGTCGGGGAGCTGTTTTTT.

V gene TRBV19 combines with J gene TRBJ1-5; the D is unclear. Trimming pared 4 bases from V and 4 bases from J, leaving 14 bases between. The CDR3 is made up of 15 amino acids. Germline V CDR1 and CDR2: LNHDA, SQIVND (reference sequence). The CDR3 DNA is TGTGCCAGTAGTAGGGGTGAGGCGGGAAATCAGCCCCAGCATTTT. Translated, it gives CASSRGEAGNQPQHF.

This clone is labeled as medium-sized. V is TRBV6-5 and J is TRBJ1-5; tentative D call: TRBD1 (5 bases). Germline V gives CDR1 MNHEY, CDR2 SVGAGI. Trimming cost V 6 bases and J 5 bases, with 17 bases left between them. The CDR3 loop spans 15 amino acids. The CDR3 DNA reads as TGTGCCAGCAGCGCAGGGAAATCGTACCATCAGCCCCAGCATTTT. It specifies CASSAGKSYHQPQHF.

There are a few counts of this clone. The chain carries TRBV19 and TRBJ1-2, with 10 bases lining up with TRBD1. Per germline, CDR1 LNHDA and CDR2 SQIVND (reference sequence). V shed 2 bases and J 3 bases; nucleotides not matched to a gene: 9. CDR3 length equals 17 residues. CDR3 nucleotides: TGTGCCAGTAGTATAAGGGGTCTGGGGACAGGGGACTATGGCTACACCTTC. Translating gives CASSIRGLGTGDYGYTF.

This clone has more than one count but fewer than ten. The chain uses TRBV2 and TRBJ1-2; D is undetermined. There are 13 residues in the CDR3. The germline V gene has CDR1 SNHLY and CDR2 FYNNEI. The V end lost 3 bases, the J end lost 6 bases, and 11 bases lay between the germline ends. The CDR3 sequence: CASSDVVYDGYTF. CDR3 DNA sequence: TGTGCCAGCAGTGACGTCGTATACGATGGCTACACCTTC.

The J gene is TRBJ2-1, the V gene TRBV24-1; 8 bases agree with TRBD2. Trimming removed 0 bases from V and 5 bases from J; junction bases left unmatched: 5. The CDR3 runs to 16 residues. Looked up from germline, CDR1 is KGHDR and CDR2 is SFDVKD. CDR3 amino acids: CATSDLRSGVHNEQFF. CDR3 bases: TGTGCCACCAGTGATTTGCGTAGCGGGGTCCACAATGAGCAGTTCTTC.

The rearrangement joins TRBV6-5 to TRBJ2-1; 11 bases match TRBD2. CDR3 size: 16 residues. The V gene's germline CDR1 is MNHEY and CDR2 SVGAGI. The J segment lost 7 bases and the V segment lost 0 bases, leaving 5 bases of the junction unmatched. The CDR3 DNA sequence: TGTGCCAGCAGTTACTCGAATAGCGGGGGGGCAAATGAGCAGTTCTTC. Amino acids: CASSYSNSGGANEQFF.